This T cell receptor beta chain was captured by sequencing in a study of T cell repertoires in cytomegalovirus infection. Overall study: CMV infection plus the matching HLA type was flagged by public TCR beta signatures. Regarding the study as a whole: In two of eight donors, the top clonotype was HLA-C-restricted CMV-specific.

The V end was cut by 2 bases, the J end by 4 bases, with 6 bases between. The CDR3 loop spans 12 amino acids. In TCRdb, the reads were re-called with MiXCR into one record per CDR3 protein. The repertoire holds around 710,000 distinct CDR3 sequences, with almost 30% as singletons. A note on this clonotype: As yet, its antigen is unknown.

The sequencing used cultured CD8+ T cells from PBMCs, collected from culture after CMV antigen stimulation. The V gene is TRBV12-3 or TRBV12-4, the J gene TRBJ2-7; D remains unclear. The receptor was derived from a human donor in good health (CMV status not recorded). Some clones in this sample may be carry-over from other donors' samples. The CDR3 DNA reads TGTGCCAGCAGTTTATCAGTATACGAGCAGTACGTC. It specifies CASSLSVYEQYV.